These 10 T cell receptor beta chains originate from one sample sequenced in a study of T cell repertoires in cytomegalovirus infection. MiXCR, applied by TCRdb to the reads, yields one record per CDR3 protein. The sample lists 200,000 to 250,000 distinct CDR3 sequences, 35% to 40% occurring once. These TCRs are of unknown antigen specificity. The specimen was CD8+ T cells from cultured PBMCs, collected from culture after CMV antigen stimulation. These receptors were taken from a human donor in good health (CMV status not recorded). Some clones in this sample may be carry-over from other donors' samples.

The chain links TRBV7-9 to TRBJ1-5; TRBD1 is a possible D gene (5 bases). CDR3 length: 14 residues. Germline lookup yields CDR1 SEHNR and CDR2 FQNEAQ (reference sequence). V was trimmed by 5 bases and J by 4 bases, leaving 12 bases between them. The CDR3 reads CASSHGTPNQPQHF. As DNA, the CDR3 is TGTGCCAGCAGCCACGGGACCCCTAATCAGCCCCAGCATTTT.

This clonotype showed up many times. The rearrangement links TRBV12-3 or TRBV12-4 to TRBJ1-4; TRBD1 matches at 12 bases. The V segment lost 5 bases and the J segment 1 base; nucleotides outside the gene matches: 17. The CDR3 is 21 amino acids. The CDR3 here is CASSHLRDRGRAVGTNEKLFF. The DNA of the CDR3 is TGTGCCAGCAGTCATCTCCGGGACAGGGGGCGCGCAGTAGGAACTAATGAAAAACTGTTTTTT.

There are a few counts of this clonotype. DNA for the CDR3: TGTGCCAGCAGCACTCCCCGGGACAGGGGGCTGGAGACCCAGTACTTC. Its protein is CASSTPRDRGLETQYF. The chain recombines TRBV28 with TRBJ2-5, with 12 bases identical to TRBD1. Germline lookup yields CDR1 MDHEN and CDR2 SYDVKM. V lost 6 bases and J lost 5; bases outside the gene matches: 10. CDR3 size: 16 residues.

This clonotype was seen many times. The chain combines TRBV20-1 with TRBJ2-2; the D call may be TRBD1 or TRBD2 (6 bases each). V was cut by 6 bases and J by 1 base, with 12 bases left in between. The CDR3 spans 14 residues. From germline, CDR1 is DFQATT and CDR2 SNEGSKA (reference sequence). In nucleotides, the CDR3 is TGCAGTGCGCCAGGAGGGGGGAACACCGGGGAGCTGTTTTTT. It encodes CSAPGGGNTGELFF.

The chain employs TRBV27 and TRBJ1-6; 10 bases map to TRBD1. J gave up 10 bases and V 2 bases, and 5 bases lay outside the gene matches. Germline V gene data show CDR1 as MNHEY and CDR2 as SMNVEV (reference sequence). The CDR3 sequence is 15 residues long. The CDR3 region is CASSLLGQGFSPLHF. The CDR3 DNA reads TGTGCCAGCAGTTTACTGGGACAGGGGTTCTCACCCCTCCACTTT.

This clonotype was seen a single time. The chain uses TRBV25-1 and TRBJ1-1; 8 bases map to TRBD1. This CDR3 has 16 amino acids. Germline V CDR1 and CDR2: MGHDK, SYGVNS. With 2 bases clipped from V and 0 bases from J, the junction kept 5 bases outside the gene matches. CDR3: CASSELGTGMNTEAFF. The CDR3 coding sequence is TGTGCCAGCAGTGAACTAGGGACAGGTATGAACACTGAAGCTTTCTTT.

The chain links TRBV2 to TRBJ2-1, with TRBD2 matching 16 bases. Germline V gives CDR1 SNHLY, CDR2 FYNNEI. The CDR3 is 18 amino acids. The V segment lost 6 bases and the J segment 3 bases; nucleotides outside the gene matches: 8. This CDR3 is CASSGTSGGAGLYNEQFF. DNA for the CDR3: TGTGCCAGCAGCGGGACTAGCGGGGGGGCCGGGCTCTACAATGAGCAGTTCTTC.

Comments on this clonotype: At one of its ends the junction is not consistent with the germline gene, which may arise from a read error. The chain employs TRBV7-3 and TRBJ1-2; tentative D call: TRBD1 (6 bases). The CDR3 runs to 15 residues. Germline-derived CDR1 and CDR2 are SGHTA and FQGTGA. The CDR3 nucleotides read TGTGCCAGCAGCCCCCGACGGGGGCCCGGGCATGGCCACACCTTC. This encodes CASSPRRGPGHGHTF.

This clonotype was recorded once. The gene calls are TRBV5-6 and TRBJ2-5; possible D gene TRBD2, 6 bases. The CDR3 has 13 residues. Germline CDR1 is SGHDT and CDR2 is YYEEEE. With 5 bases removed from V and 0 bases from J, the gap between germline ends came to 8 bases. CDR3 DNA: TGTGCCAGCAGAGGGGACTACCAAGAGACCCAGTACTTC. Translated: CASRGDYQETQYF.

The V gene is TRBV23-1, the J gene TRBJ1-5, with D uncertain. TRBV23-1 is assigned to the ORF class and has an uncertain function. The CDR3 has 13 amino acids. V gave up 11 bases and J gave up 4 bases, with 15 bases separating them. The CDR3 bases are TGCGCCTCGCGGAATCGGGGTAATCAGCCCCAGCATTTT. It is translated as CASRNRGNQPQHF.